The source of this T cell receptor beta chain is a study of cytomegalovirus exposure and HLA in healthy donors. CDR1 and CDR2 (germline): KGHSH, LQKENI. The CDR3 sequence is 15 residues long. The V gene lost 3 bases and the J gene lost 3 bases, with 12 bases spanning the gap. PCR involved 60 Vbeta and 13 Jbeta primers. The assay was immunoSEQ multiplex PCR, and TCRdb's table has in-frame clones only and misses some. The sample yields about 100,000 clones, roughly 73% seen once. The sequencing sample was made of PBMCs. The rearrangement links TRBV18 to TRBJ1-5; weak D call: TRBD1 (6 bases). The TCR was taken from a woman in her thirties or forties in good health and CMV-seronegative. DNA for the CDR3: TGTGCCAGCTCACCGGCCAGGGGCGACAATCAGCCCCAGCATTTT. Translation: CASSPARGDNQPQHF.